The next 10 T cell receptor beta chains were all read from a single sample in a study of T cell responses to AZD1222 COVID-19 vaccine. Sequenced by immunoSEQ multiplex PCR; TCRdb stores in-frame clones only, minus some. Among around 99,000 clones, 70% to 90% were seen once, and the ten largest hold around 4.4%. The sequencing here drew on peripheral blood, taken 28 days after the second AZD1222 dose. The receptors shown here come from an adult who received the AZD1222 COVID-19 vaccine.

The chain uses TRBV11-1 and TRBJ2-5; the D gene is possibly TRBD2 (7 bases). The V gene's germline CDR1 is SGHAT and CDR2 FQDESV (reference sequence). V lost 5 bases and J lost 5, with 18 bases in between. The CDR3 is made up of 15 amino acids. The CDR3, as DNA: TGTGCCAGCAGCGCCGGGACACTCGGGGGGGAGACCCAGTACTTC. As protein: CASSAGTLGGETQYF.

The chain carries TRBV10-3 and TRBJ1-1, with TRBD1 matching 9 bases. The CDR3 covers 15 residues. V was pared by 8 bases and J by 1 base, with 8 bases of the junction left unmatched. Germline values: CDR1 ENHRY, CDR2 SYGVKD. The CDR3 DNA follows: TGTGCCATCGTACCGGGACAGGGAACGAACACTGAAGCTTTCTTT. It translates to CAIVPGQGTNTEAFF.

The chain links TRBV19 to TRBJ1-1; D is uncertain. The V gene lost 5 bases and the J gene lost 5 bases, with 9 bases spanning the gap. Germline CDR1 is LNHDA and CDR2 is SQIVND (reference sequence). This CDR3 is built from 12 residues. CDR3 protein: CASSFGRTEAFF. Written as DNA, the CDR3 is TGTGCCAGTAGTTTCGGACGGACTGAAGCTTTCTTT.

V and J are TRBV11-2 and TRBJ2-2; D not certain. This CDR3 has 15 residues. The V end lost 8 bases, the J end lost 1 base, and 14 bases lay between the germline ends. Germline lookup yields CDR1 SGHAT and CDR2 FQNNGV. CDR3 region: CASLSLKRNTGELFF. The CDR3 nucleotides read TGTGCCAGCTTGAGCCTTAAGAGGAACACCGGGGAGCTGTTTTTT.

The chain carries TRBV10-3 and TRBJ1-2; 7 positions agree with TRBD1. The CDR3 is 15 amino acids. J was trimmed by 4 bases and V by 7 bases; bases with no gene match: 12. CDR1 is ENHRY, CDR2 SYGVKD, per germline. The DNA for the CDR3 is TGTGCCATCAACCCGGCAGGGGGAGGACTCTATGGCTACACCTTC. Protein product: CAINPAGGGLYGYTF.

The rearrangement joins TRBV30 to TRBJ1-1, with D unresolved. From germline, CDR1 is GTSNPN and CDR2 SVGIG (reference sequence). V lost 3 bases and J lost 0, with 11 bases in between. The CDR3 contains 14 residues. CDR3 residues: CAWRLGRLNTEAFF. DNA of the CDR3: TGTGCCTGGAGGCTCGGACGGCTGAACACTGAAGCTTTCTTT.

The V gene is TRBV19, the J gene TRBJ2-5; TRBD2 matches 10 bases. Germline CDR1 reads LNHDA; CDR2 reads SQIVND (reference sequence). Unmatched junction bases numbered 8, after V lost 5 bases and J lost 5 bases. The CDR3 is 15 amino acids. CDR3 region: CASSGYSGRWETQYF. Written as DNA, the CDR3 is TGTGCCAGTAGTGGATATAGCGGGAGGTGGGAGACCCAGTACTTC.

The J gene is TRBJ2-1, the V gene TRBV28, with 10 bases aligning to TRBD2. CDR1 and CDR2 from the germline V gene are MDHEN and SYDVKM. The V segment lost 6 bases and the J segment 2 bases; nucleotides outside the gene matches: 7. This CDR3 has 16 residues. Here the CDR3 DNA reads TGTGCCAGCAGAATGACAGCGGGGGGGCCCTACAATGAGCAGTTCTTC. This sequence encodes CASRMTAGGPYNEQFF. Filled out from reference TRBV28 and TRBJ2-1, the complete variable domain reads DVKVTQSSRYLVKRTGEKVFLECVQDMDHENMFWYRQDPGLGLRLIYFSYDVKMKEKGDIPEGYSVSREKKERFSLILESASTNQTSMYLCASRMTAGGPYNEQFFGPGTRLTVL.

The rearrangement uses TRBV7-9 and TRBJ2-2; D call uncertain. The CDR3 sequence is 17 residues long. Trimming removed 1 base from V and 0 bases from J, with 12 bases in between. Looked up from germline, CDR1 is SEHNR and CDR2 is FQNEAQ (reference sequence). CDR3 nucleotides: TGTGCCAGCAGCTTAGTGTTATTACAGACGAACACCGGGGAGCTGTTTTTT. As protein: CASSLVLLQTNTGELFF.

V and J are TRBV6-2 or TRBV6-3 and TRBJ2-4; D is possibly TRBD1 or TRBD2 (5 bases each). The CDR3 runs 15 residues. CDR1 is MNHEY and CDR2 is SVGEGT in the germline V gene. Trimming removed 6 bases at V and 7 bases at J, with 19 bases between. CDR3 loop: CASSLTNRDHNIQYF. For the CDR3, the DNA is TGTGCCAGCAGCCTAACGAATCGGGACCACAACATTCAGTACTTC.